The 32 T cell receptor beta chains presented below share a single source sample, sequenced in a study of blood T cell repertoires in COVID-19 (dated by TCRdb to the early 2020s). The method behind the library was the immunoSEQ multiplex PCR assay. Imported from immuneACCESS, the table was reduced by TCRdb to in-frame sequences with V and J called. These copies leave out some clones; in studies compared against another copy, an unresolved V gene accounts for under half, and the cause of the remainder is not known. In all, the sample holds roughly 100,000 clones, and around 83% of those were seen once. The ten largest clones add up to 15% of the sample. Sequences were obtained from peripheral blood. The receptors derive from a woman older than 75 with acute or convalescent COVID-19.

This clone was counted between two and nine times. This chain joins TRBV30 and TRBJ2-3; D call uncertain. The germline V gene encodes CDR1 GTSNPN and CDR2 SVGIG (reference sequence). The CDR3 is 12 amino acids. The ends were cut back, 2 bases at V and 7 bases at J, with 10 bases in the middle. The CDR3 region has the DNA TGTGCCTGGAGTCCCCCAGGATATACGCAGTATTTT. This codes for CAWSPPGYTQYF.

The gene calls are TRBV15 and TRBJ2-1, with TRBD1 matching over 9 bases. V shed 4 bases and J 3 bases; nucleotides not matched to a gene: 4. CDR1 and CDR2 from the germline V gene are LNHNV and YYDKDF (reference sequence). The CDR3 has 15 residues. CDR3 in DNA: TGTGCCACCAGCACAGGACAGGGGAACTACAATGAGCAGTTCTTC. It yields the protein CATSTGQGNYNEQFF.

V and J are TRBV12-5 and TRBJ2-5; TRBD1 matches at 7 bases. Germline V gene lookup returns CDR1 LGHNT and CDR2 FRNRAP. Unmatched junction bases numbered 2, after V lost 2 bases and J lost 2 bases. The CDR3 sequence is 14 residues long. The CDR3: CASGLMTGQETQYF. For the CDR3, the DNA is TGTGCTAGTGGTTTGATGACAGGGCAAGAGACCCAGTACTTC.

The chain carries TRBV5-1 and TRBJ2-5; 7 bases agree with TRBD1. Unmatched junction bases numbered 4, after V lost 4 bases and J lost 1 base. Per the germline V gene, CDR1 is SGHRS and CDR2 is YFSETQ. This CDR3 region has 14 residues. The CDR3 loop reads CASSTGTVQETQYF. The DNA of the CDR3 is TGCGCCAGCAGCACCGGGACAGTCCAAGAGACCCAGTACTTC.

J is TRBJ1-1 and V is TRBV19; TRBD1 matches 7 bases. The V gene end was trimmed by 2 bases and the J gene end by 4 bases; junction bases not matched to a gene: 10. From germline, CDR1 is LNHDA and CDR2 SQIVND (reference sequence). The CDR3 loop spans 16 amino acids. CDR3 DNA sequence: TGTGCCAGTAGTATAACGACAGGGAAGAGAAGCACTGAAGCTTTCTTT. It encodes CASSITTGKRSTEAFF. The whole variable domain, filled in from reference TRBV19 and TRBJ1-1, reads DGGITQSPKYLFRKEGQNVTLSCEQNLNHDAMYWYRQDPGQGLRLIYYSQIVNDFQKGDIAEGYSVSREKKESFPLTVTSAQKNPTAFYLCASSITTGKRSTEAFFGQGTRLTVV.

The rearrangement uses TRBV3-1 (or the pseudogene TRBV3-2) and TRBJ2-7; D is ambiguous. V lost 5 bases and J 5 bases, leaving 7 bases between the germline ends. There are 11 residues in the CDR3. The germline gives CDR1 LGHDT, CDR2 YNNKEL (reference sequence). The CDR3 DNA reads as TGTGCCAGCAGCTGGAGAGACGAGCAGTACTTC. This gives the protein CASSWRDEQYF.

This clone occurred once. CDR3 amino acids: CASSQDRRGPADTQYF. CDR3 nucleotides: TGCGCCAGCAGCCAAGATAGGCGGGGGCCTGCAGATACGCAGTATTTT. V is TRBV4-3 and J is TRBJ2-3; a weak D match, TRBD2 (7 bases). Per the germline V gene, CDR1 is LGHNA and CDR2 is YSLEER. Trimming stripped 0 bases from V and 4 bases from J, with 14 bases between. This CDR3 region has 16 residues.

The V gene is TRBV6-6, the J gene TRBJ1-1; D is perhaps TRBD1 (6 bases). The CDR3 extends over 13 amino acids. Trimming stripped 2 bases from V and 10 bases from J, with 14 bases between. CDR1 is MNHNY, CDR2 SVGAGI, per germline (reference sequence). CDR3 coding DNA: TGTGCCAGCAGTTACACAACAGGGTGGGGAGCTTTCTTT. Protein sequence: CASSYTTGWGAFF.

There are a few counts of this clone. V is TRBV7-9 and J is TRBJ2-2; a possible D gene is TRBD2 (6 bases). V was trimmed by 2 bases and J by 3 bases, leaving 7 bases between them. CDR3 size: 14 residues. Germline lookup yields CDR1 SEHNR and CDR2 FQNEAQ (reference sequence). CDR3 nucleotide sequence: TGTGCCAGCAGCTTATCGGGGGACACCGGGGAGCTGTTTTTT. It is translated as CASSLSGDTGELFF.

This clone was observed a handful of times. It is unclear where the CDR3 begins or ends on the DNA, so no DNA is shown, and the CDR3 is as TCRdb lists it. The V gene is TRBV28, the J gene TRBJ1-5; whether TRBD1, the table's D call, matches the DNA was not checked. CDR1 and CDR2 (germline): MDHEN, SYDVKM. The CDR3 length is 13 residues, termini included. CDR3: CASSSSDRVPQHF.

The chain is built from TRBV28 and TRBJ1-5; 7 nucleotides agree with TRBD1. The V gene end was trimmed by 6 bases and the J gene end by 4 bases; junction bases not matched to a gene: 6. This CDR3 is 14 amino acids long. Per the germline V gene, CDR1 is MDHEN and CDR2 is SYDVKM. Here the CDR3 DNA reads TGTGCCAGCAGCCTAGGGGGCCCTAATCAGCCCCAGCATTTT. It translates to CASSLGGPNQPQHF.

This clone has just one count. The chain uses TRBV29-1 and TRBJ2-1; 9 positions match TRBD2. CDR1 and CDR2 from the germline V gene are SQVTM and ANQGSEA. The CDR3 is 14 residues long. V lost 3 bases and J lost 15; bases outside the gene matches: 15. DNA of the CDR3: TGCAGCGTTGAGTACCCTAGCGGGAACAATAGACCGTTCTTC. Amino acids: CSVEYPSGNNRPFF.

The chain links TRBV9 to TRBJ2-7, with TRBD2 matching 10 bases. Per germline, CDR1 SGDLS and CDR2 YYNGEE. The V gene end was trimmed by 0 bases and the J gene end by 3 bases; junction bases not matched to a gene: 0. The CDR3 consists of 14 residues. CDR3 region: CASSVGTSGYEQYF. CDR3 sequence (DNA): TGTGCCAGCAGCGTAGGGACTAGCGGCTACGAGCAGTACTTC.

This chain connects TRBV4-2 to TRBJ1-6; unclear D gene. Germline V gene lookup returns CDR1 LGHNA and CDR2 YNFKEQ. The CDR3 runs 13 residues. V was trimmed by 0 bases and J by 7 bases, leaving 4 bases between them. CDR3 region: CASSQDPNSPLHF. The CDR3 DNA follows: TGTGCCAGCAGCCAAGATCCGAATTCACCCCTCCACTTT.

The rearrangement joins TRBV27 to TRBJ2-1; 10 bases fit TRBD2. The V gene's germline CDR1 is MNHEY and CDR2 SMNVEV (reference sequence). CDR3 length: 15 residues. With 5 bases clipped from V and 2 bases from J, the junction kept 3 bases outside the gene matches. The CDR3 loop is CASSPGLAAYNEQFF. In nucleotides, the CDR3 is TGTGCCAGCAGTCCCGGACTAGCGGCCTACAATGAGCAGTTCTTC.

The gene calls are TRBV1 and TRBJ2-2; TRBD2 is the table's D call and was not checked against the DNA. TRBV1 is a pseudogene. This CDR3 spans 16 amino acids. CDR3 bases: TGCACCAGCAGCCAAGAGTCTGGGACTAACACCGGGGAGCTGTTTTTT. Its protein is CTSSQESGTNTGELFF.

The rearrangement joins TRBV3-1 (or the pseudogene TRBV3-2) to TRBJ2-1; 7 bases align to TRBD1. The germline gives CDR1 LGHDT, CDR2 YNNKEL (reference sequence). The CDR3 totals 15 residues. The J segment lost 5 bases and the V segment lost 4 bases, leaving 8 bases of the junction unmatched. DNA of the CDR3: TGTGCCAGCAGCCCCGACAGGGCTGAGGACAATGAGCAGTTCTTC. This codes for CASSPDRAEDNEQFF.

The chain employs TRBV7-9 and TRBJ1-5; TRBD1 aligns across 9 bases. CDR3 length: 14 amino acids. In germline, CDR1 is SEHNR, CDR2 FQNEAQ (reference sequence). V shed 5 bases and J 4 bases; nucleotides not matched to a gene: 3. The CDR3 protein is CASSRQGGNQPQHF. The CDR3 coding sequence is TGTGCCAGCAGCCGACAGGGGGGGAATCAGCCCCAGCATTTT.

The chain joins TRBV24-1 to TRBJ1-6, with TRBD1 matching over 8 bases. V gave up 3 bases and J gave up 0 bases; unmatched junction bases: 9. The CDR3 has 19 amino acids. CDR1 and CDR2 (germline): KGHDR, SFDVKD. Written as DNA, the CDR3 is TGTGCCACCAGTGATAAGACAGGGGAGATGAGCTCCTATAATTCACCCCTCCACTTT. Encoded protein: CATSDKTGEMSSYNSPLHF.

This chain uses TRBV6-6 with TRBJ2-7; the D gene is possibly TRBD1 (7 bases). Germline values: CDR1 MNHNY, CDR2 SVGAGI (reference sequence). The germline V and J ends were trimmed by 6 bases and 4 bases, with 13 bases remaining between them. This CDR3 region has 13 residues. CDR3 region: CASREQGRYEQYV. DNA for the CDR3: TGTGCCAGCAGAGAACAGGGGAGGTACGAGCAGTACGTC.

The chain recombines TRBV7-9 with TRBJ1-1, with D possibly matching TRBD1 (5 bases). Germline V gene data show CDR1 as SEHNR and CDR2 as FQNEAQ (reference sequence). The CDR3 runs to 14 residues. Trimming removed 3 bases at V and 0 bases at J, with 8 bases between. The CDR3 protein is CASSFAGVNTEAFF. The CDR3 nucleotides read TGTGCCAGCAGCTTTGCGGGGGTGAACACTGAAGCTTTCTTT.

V is TRBV29-1 and J is TRBJ2-5, with 8 bases matching TRBD1. V lost 8 bases to trimming and J lost 5 bases; unmatched junction nucleotides: 7. The V gene's germline CDR1 is SQVTM and CDR2 ANQGSEA. This CDR3 is built from 12 residues. The CDR3 DNA reads TGCAGCCTAAAGGACAGGGTCGAGACCCAGTACTTC. The encoded protein is CSLKDRVETQYF.

The V and J genes are TRBV11-3 and TRBJ1-1; tentative D call: TRBD1 (5 bases). The V end was cut by 1 base, the J end by 4 bases, with 7 bases between. Germline V CDR1 and CDR2: SGHNT, YENEEA. This CDR3 has 13 amino acids. CDR3 in DNA: TGTGCCAGCAGCTTAGTTAGGGGCACTGAAGCTTTCTTT. This encodes CASSLVRGTEAFF.

The V gene is TRBV28, the J gene TRBJ1-4; the D gene is possibly TRBD1 (6 bases). The CDR3 is 15 residues long. The V gene's germline CDR1 is MDHEN and CDR2 SYDVKM. Trimming stripped 5 bases from V and 0 bases from J, with 10 bases between. For the CDR3, the DNA is TGTGCCAGCAGTCGGCGACAGGCAACTAATGAAAAACTGTTTTTT. Translated: CASSRRQATNEKLFF. Using reference TRBV28 and TRBJ1-4 for the parts outside the CDR3, the full variable domain is DVKVTQSSRYLVKRTGEKVFLECVQDMDHENMFWYRQDPGLGLRLIYFSYDVKMKEKGDIPEGYSVSREKKERFSLILESASTNQTSMYLCASSRRQATNEKLFFGSGTQLSVL.

The rearrangement joins TRBV11-2 to TRBJ2-5; TRBD2 matches 12 bases. There are 16 residues in the CDR3. Trimming at V came to 3 bases and at J to 6 bases, leaving 8 bases not matched to a gene. CDR1 is SGHAT, CDR2 FQNNGV, per germline. CDR3 protein: CASSFGATSGSKTQYF. CDR3 coding DNA: TGTGCCAGCAGCTTCGGAGCGACTAGCGGGAGTAAGACCCAGTACTTC.

V gene TRBV27 combines with J gene TRBJ2-1, with D maybe TRBD2 (5 bases). With 3 bases removed from V and 14 bases from J, the gap between germline ends came to 14 bases. Germline V gives CDR1 MNHEY, CDR2 SMNVEV (reference sequence). The CDR3 has 12 residues. The CDR3 region is CASSLAGLLEFF. The CDR3 DNA reads TGTGCCAGCAGTTTGGCGGGCCTCTTGGAGTTCTTC.

The chain couples TRBV7-9 to TRBJ2-3; D perhaps matches TRBD2 (5 bases). This CDR3 has 16 residues. CDR1 SEHNR and CDR2 FQNEAQ come from the germline V gene (reference sequence). Trimming removed 5 bases from V and 0 bases from J, with 15 bases in between. The CDR3 sequence is CASSGQGLASTDTQYF. CDR3 coding DNA: TGTGCCAGCAGCGGTCAAGGGCTAGCTAGCACAGATACGCAGTATTTT.

The rearrangement joins TRBV6-4 to TRBJ1-5; 7 nucleotides match TRBD1. In germline, CDR1 is MRHNA, CDR2 SNTAGT. The CDR3 covers 18 residues. Unmatched junction bases numbered 17, after V lost 6 bases and J lost 3 bases. The CDR3 reads CASRPPGDDRANNQPQHF. The CDR3 DNA is TGTGCCAGCAGACCGCCCGGGGACGACAGGGCAAACAATCAGCCCCAGCATTTT.

The genes are TRBV19 and TRBJ1-5, with a possible D match to TRBD1 (6 bases). Trimming took off 6 bases at V and 7 bases at J, with 16 bases between the two ends. This CDR3 is 14 amino acids long. CDR1 and CDR2 from the germline V gene are LNHDA and SQIVND (reference sequence). The CDR3 nucleotides are TGTGCCAGTAGCGCAGGGGAAAAAGAGCAGCCCCAGCATTTT. Amino acids: CASSAGEKEQPQHF.

The rearrangement links TRBV11-3 to TRBJ1-3; maybe TRBD1 (6 bases). Trimming removed 5 bases at V and 2 bases at J, with 10 bases between. The CDR3 sequence is 14 residues long. Per germline, CDR1 SGHNT and CDR2 YENEEA. In DNA form, the CDR3 reads TGTGCCAGCAGCGAGGGACAAACTGGAAACACCATATATTTT. It yields the protein CASSEGQTGNTIYF.

The chain employs TRBV7-9 and TRBJ2-4, with 11 bases aligning to TRBD1. The CDR3 is 18 residues long. Germline assignment: CDR1 SEHNR and CDR2 FQNEAQ (reference sequence). The junction had 12 bases not matched to a gene; V was cut back by 8 bases and J by 0 bases. The CDR3 reads CASGNGQGARVAKNIQYF. The CDR3 nucleotides read TGTGCCAGCGGAAATGGACAGGGGGCTCGGGTAGCCAAAAACATTCAGTACTTC.

The V gene is TRBV24-1, the J gene TRBJ1-1; no clear D gene. The V end lost 7 bases, the J end lost 1 base, and 12 bases lay between the germline ends. In germline, CDR1 is KGHDR, CDR2 SFDVKD. This CDR3 spans 14 amino acids. This chain's CDR3 is CATSPNNKNTEAFF. For the CDR3, the DNA is TGTGCCACCAGCCCCAATAACAAGAACACTGAAGCTTTCTTT.